Here is one T cell receptor (beta chain) with its context. The sample comes from a study of control samples from healthy donors and cancer patients. TCRdb keeps only in-frame clones here, not all; method: immunoSEQ multiplex PCR. The sample gives 35,000 to 55,000 clones, 80% to 95% of which show up once; 22% is in the top ten. This CDR3 has 16 amino acids. Looked up from germline, CDR1 is SGDLS and CDR2 is YYNGEE. V lost 4 bases, J lost 0 bases, and 14 bases lay in between. V is TRBV9 and J is TRBJ1-3; TRBD1 might be the D (5 bases). This clonotype originated in a woman in her thirties or forties with head and neck cancer. The sample taken for sequencing was PBMCs. This chain's CDR3 is CASSLRQLSSGNTIYF. The CDR3 DNA reads TGTGCCAGCAGCCTCAGACAGCTTAGCTCTGGAAACACCATATATTTT.